The 10 T cell receptor beta chains given below trace back to one sample, sequenced in a study of shared clonotypes between healthy human individuals. TCRdb's copy holds only in-frame clones and misses some; the assay was immunoSEQ multiplex PCR. The sample consists of roughly 530,000 clones, about 96% of them appearing once. The sequenced material came from naive CD4+ T cells sorted from blood. Subset noted: CD45RA+ positively selected. The receptors stem from a young woman in good health.

For the CDR3, the DNA is TGTGCCACCGGACGACAGGGGTGGTACGAGCAGTACTTC. This sequence encodes CATGRQGWYEQYF. The V and J genes are TRBV28 and TRBJ2-7; 8 nucleotides match TRBD1. In germline, CDR1 is MDHEN, CDR2 SYDVKM. The CDR3 has 13 amino acids. V lost 10 bases, J lost 4 bases, and 9 bases stayed unmatched.

The V gene is TRBV7-9, the J gene TRBJ1-5; no firm D call. Trimming removed 5 bases at V and 8 bases at J, with 10 bases between. The CDR3 loop spans 12 amino acids. Germline assignment: CDR1 SEHNR and CDR2 FQNEAQ (reference sequence). CDR3 nucleotide sequence: TGTGCCAGCAGCCGAGCCCGAGAGCCCCAGCATTTT. This gives the protein CASSRAREPQHF.

The V and J genes are TRBV6-5 and TRBJ2-7; 8 nucleotides align to TRBD1. CDR3 length equals 14 residues. Germline CDR1 MNHEY, CDR2 SVGAGI. V was clipped by 7 bases and J by 1 base; unmatched bases: 6. The chain's CDR3 is CASKIDRGSYEQYF. CDR3 sequence (DNA): TGTGCCAGCAAAATAGACAGGGGTTCCTACGAGCAGTACTTC.

This sequence joins TRBV12-2 and TRBJ2-7; TRBD2 was called by the table and not checked on the DNA. TRBV12-2 corresponds to a pseudogene. The CDR3 is made up of 17 amino acids. CDR3 in amino acids: CASRFQGGTGSPYEQYF. Written as DNA, the CDR3 is TGTGCAAGTCGCTTCCAGGGAGGGACCGGGAGCCCCTACGAGCAGTACTTC.

The sample holds one count of this clone. The chain uses TRBV30 and TRBJ2-7; weak D call: TRBD2 (5 bases). V was cut by 4 bases and J by 8 bases, with 18 bases left in between. This CDR3 region has 13 residues. Germline loops: CDR1 GTSNPN, CDR2 SVGIG (reference sequence). The CDR3 DNA reads as TGTGCCTGGACTGCCCCGTACCGGGGTCAGCAGTACTTC. It encodes CAWTAPYRGQQYF.

The chain employs TRBV7-2 and TRBJ2-7; TRBD2 matches at 9 bases. CDR3 length: 18 amino acids. CDR1 and CDR2 from the germline V gene are SGHTA and FQGNSA. V shed 3 bases and J 3 bases; nucleotides not matched to a gene: 15. CDR3 loop: CASSFPRPSGTLIYEQYF. Here the CDR3 DNA reads TGTGCCAGCAGCTTCCCGAGGCCTAGCGGGACTCTGATCTACGAGCAGTACTTC.

The gene calls are TRBV2 and TRBJ2-5; D perhaps matches TRBD1 (5 bases). From germline, CDR1 is SNHLY and CDR2 FYNNEI. This CDR3 contains 14 residues. V shed 3 bases and J shed 5 bases, with 13 bases lying between them. CDR3 loop: CASSEGRVPETQYF. In DNA, the CDR3 is TGTGCCAGCAGTGAGGGCAGGGTTCCGGAGACCCAGTACTTC. Complete variable domain (other parts from reference TRBV2 and TRBJ2-5): EPEVTQTPSHQVTQMGQEVILRCVPISNHLYFYWYRQILGQKVEFLVSFYNNEISEKSEIFDDQFSVERPDGSNFTLKIRSTKLEDSAMYFCASSEGRVPETQYFGPGTRLLVL.

This rearrangement joins TRBV27 to TRBJ2-3; D not certain. This CDR3 has 14 amino acids. The germline V gene has CDR1 MNHEY and CDR2 SMNVEV (reference sequence). V dropped 6 bases and J dropped 0 bases, with 10 bases sitting between them. In nucleotides, the CDR3 is TGTGCCAGCAGAGGGCTAGGAAGCACAGATACGCAGTATTTT. This encodes CASRGLGSTDTQYF.

This chain connects TRBV4-2 to TRBJ1-1; D perhaps matches TRBD1 (6 bases). V was trimmed by 1 base and J by 1 base, leaving 10 bases between them. Germline loops: CDR1 LGHNA, CDR2 YNFKEQ. The CDR3 sequence is 15 residues long. In nucleotides, the CDR3 is TGTGCCAGCAGCCAAGCAGGACAGAAGAACACTGAAGCTTTCTTT. Encoded protein: CASSQAGQKNTEAFF.

The V and J genes are TRBV21-1 and TRBJ1-1; no DNA check was done on the table's D call, TRBD1. TRBV21-1 is designated a pseudogene. The CDR3 runs to 17 residues. The CDR3 spells CASSVYIRAGGNTEAFF. CDR3 nucleotides: TGTGCCAGCAGCGTTTATATTAGGGCAGGGGGTAACACTGAAGCTTTCTTT.